Below, 32 T cell receptor beta chains from the same sample are listed, as sequenced in a study of cytomegalovirus exposure and HLA in healthy donors. This PCR relied on a set of 60 Vbeta primers and 13 Jbeta primers. Sequencing used immunoSEQ multiplex PCR; TCRdb keeps in-frame clones, though not all of them. This sample has hundreds of thousands of clones; just under 70% occur once, and the top ten carry about 3%. Sequenced material: PBMCs. The receptors here all came from a man aged 35 to 55 in good health and CMV-seropositive.

The chain has TRBV7-8 and TRBJ2-2; 10 bases are a match to TRBD1. The V and J ends lost 3 bases and 5 bases, in that order; junction bases with no gene match: 9. This CDR3 comprises 17 residues. Per the germline V gene, CDR1 is SGHVS and CDR2 is FQNEAQ. For the CDR3, the DNA is TGTGCCAGCAGCTTCATATTCCGGGACAGGGGAACCGGGGAGCTGTTTTTT. The encoded protein is CASSFIFRDRGTGELFF.

The CDR3 bases are TGTGCCAGCAGCCCCTATCTTAGGACTGGGAACACTGAAGCTTTCTTT. Encoded protein: CASSPYLRTGNTEAFF. This chain links TRBV11-2 with TRBJ1-1; D is unclear. The CDR3 extends over 16 amino acids. CDR1 SGHAT and CDR2 FQNNGV come from the germline V gene. V shed 5 bases and J shed 1 base, with 17 bases lying between them.

This clone has only a few counts. The chain carries TRBV9 and TRBJ2-3; TRBD2 matches 12 bases. This CDR3 is 16 amino acids long. The germline V gene encodes CDR1 SGDLS and CDR2 YYNGEE. Losses at the gene ends were 3 bases for V and 5 bases for J; bases not matched to a gene: 7. The CDR3 DNA follows: TGTGCCAGCAGCGACCCTAGCGGGGGGGTGGAAGATACGCAGTATTTT. It is translated as CASSDPSGGVEDTQYF. The complete variable domain, with remaining parts taken from reference TRBV9 and TRBJ2-3, reads DSGVTQTPKHLITATGQRVTLRCSPRSGDLSVYWYQQSLDQGLQFLIQYYNGEERAKGNILERFSAQQFPDLHSELNLSSLELGDSALYFCASSDPSGGVEDTQYFGPGTRLTVL.

The V gene is TRBV15, the J gene TRBJ2-7; D is perhaps TRBD2 (5 bases). Between the trimmed V and J ends, which lost 0 bases and 0 bases, there was a span of 9 bases. Germline CDR1 LNHNV, CDR2 YYDKDF (reference sequence). The CDR3 consists of 15 residues. This CDR3 is CATSRDGKGSYEQYF. Written as DNA, the CDR3 is TGTGCCACCAGCAGAGACGGGAAGGGCTCCTACGAGCAGTACTTC. Combining the CDR3 with reference TRBV15 and TRBJ2-7 gives the whole variable domain DAMVIQNPRYQVTQFGKPVTLSCSQTLNHNVMYWYQQKSSQAPKLLFHYYDKDFNNEADTPDNFQSRRPNTSFCFLDIRSPGLGDTAMYLCATSRDGKGSYEQYFGPGTRLTVT.

The chain links TRBV29-1 to TRBJ2-6, with no clear D. Germline CDR1 is SQVTM and CDR2 is ANQGSEA. V gave up 2 bases and J gave up 4 bases, with 9 bases separating them. CDR3 length equals 14 residues. CDR3 DNA: TGCAGCGTTGAATCTCAGTCCGGGGCCAACGTCCTGACTTTC. It is translated as CSVESQSGANVLTF.

The V call is TRBV5-1, the J call TRBJ1-4, with D unresolved. CDR1 is SGHRS and CDR2 is YFSETQ in the germline V gene. Between the trimmed V and J ends, which lost 0 bases and 5 bases, there was a span of 11 bases. The CDR3 is 15 amino acids. CDR3 amino acids: CASSLEGGLNEKLFF. The CDR3 DNA follows: TGCGCCAGCAGCTTGGAGGGCGGACTGAATGAAAAACTGTTTTTT. The whole variable domain, remainder taken from reference TRBV5-1 and TRBJ1-4, is KAGVTQTPRYLIKTRGQQVTLSCSPISGHRSVSWYQQTPGQGLQFLFEYFSETQRNKGNFPGRFSGRQFSNSRSEMNVSTLELGDSALYLCASSLEGGLNEKLFFGSGTQLSVL.

The V and J genes are TRBV5-6 and TRBJ2-2; D may be TRBD2 (7 bases). There are 18 residues in the CDR3. The ends were cut back, 0 bases at V and 4 bases at J, with 19 bases in the middle. The germline gives CDR1 SGHDT, CDR2 YYEEEE. The CDR3 DNA follows: TGTGCCAGCAGCTTGGGGGCGGGGGCAGGCAGCTTCACCGGGGAGCTGTTTTTT. It encodes CASSLGAGAGSFTGELFF.

The genes are TRBV6-5 and TRBJ1-1; 8 bases fit TRBD1. The germline V gene encodes CDR1 MNHEY and CDR2 SVGAGI. J was trimmed by 5 bases and V by 6 bases; bases with no gene match: 5. This CDR3 contains 13 residues. DNA of the CDR3: TGTGCCAGCAGGCCGGGACAGGTTACTGAAGCTTTCTTT. This gives the protein CASRPGQVTEAFF.

V is TRBV6-1 and J is TRBJ2-7, with D possibly matching TRBD2 (6 bases). Germline V lookup: CDR1 MNHNS, CDR2 SASEGT. Trimming cost V 3 bases and J 4 bases, with 19 bases left between them. The CDR3 is 16 residues long. This CDR3 reads CASSDSPGGPGYEQYF. CDR3 nucleotides: TGTGCCAGCAGTGATAGCCCTGGAGGGCCAGGGTACGAGCAGTACTTC.

V usage is TRBV5-6 and J usage is TRBJ2-1; no clear D. Germline V gives CDR1 SGHDT, CDR2 YYEEEE. The CDR3 runs to 14 residues. With 2 bases removed from V and 2 bases from J, the gap between germline ends came to 8 bases. The CDR3 here is CASSFGQPYNEQFF. The CDR3 DNA reads as TGTGCCAGCAGCTTTGGGCAGCCCTACAATGAGCAGTTCTTC.

J is TRBJ1-4 and V is TRBV2, with TRBD1 as a possible D gene (5 bases). From germline, CDR1 is SNHLY and CDR2 FYNNEI. The V gene lost 6 bases and the J gene lost 0 bases, with 8 bases spanning the gap. The CDR3 is 14 residues long. The CDR3 bases are TGTGCCAGCAGGGGGACTGCAACTAATGAAAAACTGTTTTTT. Translating it yields CASRGTATNEKLFF.

This clone showed up just a few times. The chain employs TRBV6-1 and TRBJ2-7, with D hard to call. The CDR3 runs 11 residues. V lost 4 bases and J 4 bases, leaving 5 bases between the germline ends. Germline CDR1 MNHNS, CDR2 SASEGT. CDR3 protein: CASSALYEQYF. The CDR3 bases are TGTGCCAGCAGTGCCCTTTACGAGCAGTACTTC.

This chain uses TRBV6-5 with TRBJ1-6, with 7 bases that match TRBD1. CDR1 is MNHEY, CDR2 SVGAGI, per germline. V dropped 5 bases and J dropped 7; count of bases not matched to a gene: 5. The CDR3 covers 14 residues. CDR3 residues: CASSNRGGNSPLHF. The CDR3 region has the DNA TGTGCCAGCAGTAACAGGGGCGGAAATTCACCCCTCCACTTT.

The chain employs TRBV5-8 and TRBJ1-2, with D hard to call. V lost 1 base to trimming and J lost 0 bases, with 10 bases between them. Germline CDR1 reads SGHTS; CDR2 reads YDEGEE. The CDR3 is made up of 15 amino acids. The CDR3 is CASSLILLSNYGYTF. CDR3 DNA: TGTGCCAGCAGCTTGATTCTTCTATCTAACTATGGCTACACCTTC.

The rearrangement joins TRBV18 to TRBJ2-1, with 10 bases lining up with TRBD1. The germline V gene encodes CDR1 KGHSH and CDR2 LQKENI. The CDR3 consists of 17 residues. The J segment lost 6 bases and the V segment lost 3 bases, leaving 11 bases of the junction unmatched. As DNA, the CDR3 is TGTGCCAGCTCACCCTTCTCCGGGACAGGGGCCCCCAATGAGCAGTTCTTC. It encodes CASSPFSGTGAPNEQFF.

The gene calls are TRBV5-8 and TRBJ1-1; TRBD1 aligns across 8 bases. This CDR3 comprises 15 residues. V lost 4 bases and J lost 5; bases outside the gene matches: 10. Germline V gene data show CDR1 as SGHTS and CDR2 as YDEGEE. The CDR3 bases are TGTGCCAGCAGCCCCAGGGGGCAGGCTGGTACTGAAGCTTTCTTT. Translation: CASSPRGQAGTEAFF.

This rearrangement joins TRBV19 to TRBJ2-4, with 8 nucleotides matching TRBD1. The CDR3 is 13 amino acids. Germline-derived CDR1 and CDR2 are LNHDA and SQIVND (reference sequence). The trim removed 0 bases at V and 15 bases at J, leaving 7 bases unmatched. As DNA, the CDR3 is TGTGCCAGTAGTATAGAGACCAGGACAGGGTTGTACTTC. Its protein is CASSIETRTGLYF.

The rearrangement uses TRBV6-6 and TRBJ1-2; 7 bases map to TRBD1. Germline CDR1 is MNHNY and CDR2 is SVGAGI (reference sequence). The CDR3 extends over 14 amino acids. The junction had 10 bases not matched to a gene; V was cut back by 6 bases and J by 6 bases. DNA for the CDR3: TGTGCCAGCAGATACAGGGGAAATTGGGATGGCTACACCTTC. Amino acids: CASRYRGNWDGYTF.

The V and J genes are TRBV6-5 and TRBJ2-6; D is unresolved. The ends were cut back, 4 bases at V and 2 bases at J, with 6 bases in the middle. The CDR3 has 14 amino acids. The germline CDR1 and CDR2 sequences are MNHEY and SVGAGI. This chain's CDR3 is CASSLQTGANVLTF. CDR3 coding DNA: TGTGCCAGCAGTTTACAAACTGGGGCCAACGTCCTGACTTTC.

This chain uses TRBV19 with TRBJ2-6; TRBD1 aligns across 9 bases. Trimming at V came to 2 bases and at J to 0 bases, leaving 2 bases not matched to a gene. The V gene's germline CDR1 is LNHDA and CDR2 SQIVND (reference sequence). CDR3 length: 17 residues. The CDR3 coding sequence is TGTGCCAGTAGTATAAAGGGACAGGGCTCTGGGGCCAACGTCCTGACTTTC. It translates to CASSIKGQGSGANVLTF.

This clone turned up a few times. The CDR3 DNA is TGTGCCAGCAGTTTGATTCCGGGACAGGGGGCTGGCTACACCTTC. Translating it yields CASSLIPGQGAGYTF. The chain links TRBV28 to TRBJ1-2, with 12 bases fitting TRBD1. This CDR3 region has 15 residues. Germline assignment: CDR1 MDHEN and CDR2 SYDVKM. Losses at the gene ends were 3 bases for V and 7 bases for J; bases not matched to a gene: 6.

On this clone: Within the sample, other DNA sequences also encode this same CDR3. The chain links TRBV29-1 to TRBJ2-5; TRBD1 matches 8 bases. Unmatched junction bases numbered 8, after V lost 4 bases and J lost 1 base. This CDR3 has 15 amino acids. Germline V gives CDR1 SQVTM, CDR2 ANQGSEA. In nucleotides, the CDR3 is TGCAGCGTTGTTCCCGGACAGGGAACCCAAGAGACCCAGTACTTC. Protein sequence: CSVVPGQGTQETQYF.

The chain couples TRBV13 to TRBJ1-1, with 7 bases identical to TRBD1. Trimming at V came to 3 bases and at J to 4 bases, leaving 11 bases not matched to a gene. The CDR3 loop spans 16 amino acids. Germline V gene lookup returns CDR1 PRHDT and CDR2 FYEKMQ (reference sequence). In nucleotides, the CDR3 is TGTGCCAGCAGCTTCGGGGCTCGGGCAGGGGGCACTGAAGCTTTCTTT. Translated, it gives CASSFGARAGGTEAFF.

CDR3 DNA sequence: TGCGCCAGCAGCTTTACCGGGACTCCGAGCTCCTACGAGCAGTACTTC. Protein: CASSFTGTPSSYEQYF. V gene TRBV5-1 combines with J gene TRBJ2-7; tentatively, D is TRBD2 (6 bases). The germline V gene has CDR1 SGHRS and CDR2 YFSETQ. Trimming took 2 bases from V and 0 from J, leaving 15 bases between them. The CDR3 covers 16 residues.

This clone was observed a handful of times. The V gene is TRBV5-6, the J gene TRBJ2-1, with D possibly matching TRBD2 (6 bases). Trimming cost V 4 bases and J 8 bases, with 13 bases left between them. Germline values: CDR1 SGHDT, CDR2 YYEEEE. The CDR3 covers 13 residues. CDR3 in amino acids: CASSLRLVDEQFF. The CDR3 DNA reads TGTGCCAGCAGCCTCCGACTAGTCGATGAGCAGTTCTTC. The full variable domain, in which reference TRBV5-6 and TRBJ2-1 provide the parts outside the CDR3, is DAGVTQSPTHLIKTRGQQVTLRCSPKSGHDTVSWYQQALGQGPQFIFQYYEEEERQRGNFPDRFSGHQFPNYSSELNVNALLLGDSALYLCASSLRLVDEQFFGPGTRLTVL.

This chain uses TRBV5-1 with TRBJ1-2; perhaps TRBD1 as D (5 bases). Germline V CDR1 and CDR2: SGHRS, YFSETQ. The germline V and J ends were trimmed by 4 bases and 6 bases, with 10 bases remaining between them. The CDR3 length is 12 residues. CDR3 coding DNA: TGCGCCAGCAGCCCGCAGGGAAATGGCTACACCTTC. Amino acids: CASSPQGNGYTF.

Here the CDR3 reads CASSGDFGTRNYGYTF. The CDR3 nucleotides read TGTGCCAGCAGCGGTGACTTCGGGACAAGAAACTATGGCTACACCTTC. The chain links TRBV9 to TRBJ1-2; D is perhaps TRBD1 (6 bases). CDR3 length: 16 amino acids. The germline V gene encodes CDR1 SGDLS and CDR2 YYNGEE. V lost 3 bases, J lost 2 bases, and 17 bases lay in between.

V and J are TRBV7-6 and TRBJ1-1; D gene unclear. This CDR3 has 11 residues. CDR1 SGHVS and CDR2 FNYEAQ come from the germline V gene. V was shortened by 4 bases and J by 6 bases, with 6 bases between the two germline ends. The CDR3 is CASSSTSEAFF. The CDR3 DNA follows: TGTGCCAGCAGCTCGACATCTGAAGCTTTCTTT.

About this clone itself: The junction and the germline gene differ at one end; a read error may be behind it. The rearrangement joins TRBV7-9 to TRBJ1-4, with D uncertain. The germline gives CDR1 SEHNR, CDR2 FQNEAQ (reference sequence). The CDR3 extends over 16 amino acids. In nucleotides, the CDR3 is TGTTCCAGCAGCCCCCCCGGAGGGCGTGGGAATGAAAAACTGTTTTTT. Its protein product is CSSSPPGGRGNEKLFF.

The sample holds a few counts of this clone. The chain links TRBV6-1 to TRBJ1-1, with D maybe TRBD1 (6 bases). The V gene's germline CDR1 is MNHNS and CDR2 SASEGT. The CDR3 runs 17 residues. The V end lost 5 bases, the J end lost 0 bases, and 19 bases lay between the germline ends. CDR3 loop: CASSQDRLTGMNTEAFF. As DNA, the CDR3 is TGTGCCAGCAGTCAAGACAGGCTAACTGGGATGAACACTGAAGCTTTCTTT.

CDR3: CASSLLSTREGTGELFF. The CDR3 DNA reads as TGCGCCAGCAGCTTGCTTTCGACTAGGGAGGGCACCGGGGAGCTGTTTTTT. The V call is TRBV5-1, the J call TRBJ2-2, with 7 bases identical to TRBD2. Germline CDR1 SGHRS, CDR2 YFSETQ. CDR3 size: 17 residues. V dropped 1 base and J dropped 4; count of bases not matched to a gene: 10.

The V and J genes are TRBV18 and TRBJ1-5; D is ambiguous. Germline V gene data show CDR1 as KGHSH and CDR2 as LQKENI. The CDR3 contains 15 residues. Trimming took 2 bases from V and 2 from J, leaving 10 bases between them. CDR3 coding DNA: TGTGCCAGCTCACCAAGTATGAGTGGCAATCAGCCCCAGCATTTT. This codes for CASSPSMSGNQPQHF.